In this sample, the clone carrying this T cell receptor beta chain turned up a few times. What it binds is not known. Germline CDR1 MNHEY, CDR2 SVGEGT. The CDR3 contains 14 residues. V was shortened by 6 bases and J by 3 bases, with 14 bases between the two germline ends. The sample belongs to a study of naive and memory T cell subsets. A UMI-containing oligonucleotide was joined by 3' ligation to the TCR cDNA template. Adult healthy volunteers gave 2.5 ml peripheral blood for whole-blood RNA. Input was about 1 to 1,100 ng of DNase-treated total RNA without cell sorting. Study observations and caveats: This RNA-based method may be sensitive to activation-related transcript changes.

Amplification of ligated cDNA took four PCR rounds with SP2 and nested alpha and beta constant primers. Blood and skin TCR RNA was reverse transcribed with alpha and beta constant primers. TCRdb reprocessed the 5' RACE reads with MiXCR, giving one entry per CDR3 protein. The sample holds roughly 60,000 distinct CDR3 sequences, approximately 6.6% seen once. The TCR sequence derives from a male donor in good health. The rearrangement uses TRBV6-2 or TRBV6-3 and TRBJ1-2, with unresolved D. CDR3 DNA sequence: TGTGCCAGCAGCCAACAGCCCCAGGACTATGGCTACACCTTC. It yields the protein CASSQQPQDYGYTF.